This T cell receptor beta chain was retrieved from a study of long-term antiretroviral therapy in people with HIV. Broader study findings: Post-ART samples showed increased diversity that remained below transplant donor control levels. The repertoire was dominated at all time points by clones expanded before ART. Blood collection from the mid-2000s to the late 2010s possibly occurred under older ART regimens.

Assay version v3.0 of immunoSEQ was used, and it was run at survey level. The repertoire was sequenced with immunoSEQ multiplex PCR; TCRdb's copy has only in-frame clones and lacks some. The repertoire holds about 26,000 clones, with 75% to 90% as singletons. To note about this clone: The antigen is undetermined.

The CDR3 consists of 16 residues. The germline gives CDR1 SGHAT, CDR2 FQDESV (reference sequence). With V trimmed by 1 base and J by 4 bases, 5 bases remained unmatched. The starting material was unsorted PBMCs, obtained 2.9 years after starting antiretroviral therapy. This receptor was taken from a man aged 45 to 65 with HIV. The chain has TRBV11-1 and TRBJ2-3, with 10 bases matching TRBD2. The CDR3 DNA sequence: TGTGCCAGCAGCTTAGTTCTAGCGGGGGCTGCAGATACGCAGTATTTT. Its protein is CASSLVLAGAADTQYF.